These T cell receptor beta chains were read from a single sample in a study of blood T cells in healthy people across ages. Each CDR3 protein is one row after TCRdb ran MiXCR on the 5' RACE reads. The table has 1.5 million to 2 million distinct CDR3 sequences, around half seen once. Sequencing was carried out using blood. These receptors all stem from a woman aged 40 to 50 in good health. The CDR3 runs from the conserved cysteine through the conserved F or W. A D gene is named only where the DNA matches it firmly.

V	D	CDR3
TRBV7-9	.	CASSRTENGYTF
TRBV12-3/TRBV12-4	TRBD1	CASSSGPRTGFYEQYF
TRBV7-2	.	CASSFGGPSSPLHF
TRBV12-3/TRBV12-4	.	CASRSQVGNEQFF
TRBV28	TRBD1	CASRPRDRDNEQFF
TRBV2	.	CASSERVGSYEQYF
TRBV29-1	TRBD2	CSERLAGKGETQYF
TRBV6-5	.	CASSLTGTRYGYTF
TRBV7-9	TRBD2	CASSLGTSGGTYQETQYF
TRBV6-1	.	CASKGYIEQFF
TRBV5-5	TRBD1	CASSERRGRETQYF
TRBV20-1	TRBD1	CSAREGQRNYGYTF
TRBV10-3	.	CAIKIEQGALFAEAFF
TRBV2	.	CASSEALAVSNWQYF
TRBV7-9	.	CASSSSFDRRSNQPQHF
TRBV20-1	TRBD2	CSARDRLAGGLGELFF
TRBV3-1	TRBD2	CASSQEPGGYEQYF
TRBV20-1	.	CSASLRSSYNEQFF
TRBV7-2	TRBD2	CASRLRIERGERSTDTQYF
TRBV10-3	.	CATRTASSYNEQFF
TRBV5-1	.	CASSLKGGVLSGANVLTF
TRBV7-2	.	CASSTSSGSSYGYTF
TRBV6-4	TRBD1	CASSADRGIAHPQYF
TRBV11-2	.	CASSFKYQETQYF
TRBV4-1	.	CASSQERVPNSPLHF
TRBV9	.	CASSGTGHLEAFF
TRBV7-6	.	CASSLDPTQETQYF
TRBV2	.	CASSDYRGRETQYF
TRBV27	TRBD1	CASNYRGRSYEQYF
TRBV20-1	TRBD2	CSASPHSSGGPYEQYF
TRBV20-1	.	CSARGRKIQETQYF
TRBV9	.	CASSVAQGRYEQYF
TRBV20-1	.	CSARDQRGLETQYF
TRBV6-6	TRBD1	CASSYTDTGVRNIQYF
TRBV4-1	TRBD1	CASTGQGVAEAFF
TRBV10-3	.	CAISESRGTVSYNEQFF
TRBV7-2	.	CAIGRRLYGYTF
TRBV20-1	.	CSPNPVSGANVLTF
TRBV25-1	.	CASSEFKGESSYNEQFF
TRBV5-1	.	CASSFGAASSYEQYF
TRBV6-2/TRBV6-3	TRBD2	CASTTSGGAPDTQYF
TRBV14	TRBD2	CASSQGFSGGDNEQFF
TRBV6-1	.	CASSDTGIVSPLHF
TRBV6-5	TRBD2	CASRLPGLAGNEQFF
TRBV24-1	.	CATSDPTDRTYEQYF
TRBV4-3	TRBD1	CASSQGGQEFYYGYTF
TRBV6-2/TRBV6-3	TRBD1	CASSRTQGALGETQYF
TRBV10-3	.	CAISEQGGYTDTQYF
TRBV5-6	TRBD2	CASSSVAGAEETQYF
TRBV5-1	.	CASSPWESNEKLFF
TRBV6-5	.	CASKPAVTTDTQYF
TRBV9	.	CASSPNSWADVAYNEQFF
TRBV29-1	.	CSVDPLGGGSNYGYTF